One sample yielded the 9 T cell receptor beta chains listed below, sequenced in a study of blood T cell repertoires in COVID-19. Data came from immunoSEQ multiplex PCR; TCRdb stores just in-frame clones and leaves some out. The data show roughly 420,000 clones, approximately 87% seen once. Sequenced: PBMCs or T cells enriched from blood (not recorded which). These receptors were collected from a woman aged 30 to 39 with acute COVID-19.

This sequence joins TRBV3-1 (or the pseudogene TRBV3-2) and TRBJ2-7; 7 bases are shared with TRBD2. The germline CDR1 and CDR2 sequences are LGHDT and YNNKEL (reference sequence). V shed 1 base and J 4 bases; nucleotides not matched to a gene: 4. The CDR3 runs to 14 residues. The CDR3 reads CASSQGGLGYEQYF. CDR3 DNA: TGTGCCAGCAGCCAAGGAGGACTAGGATACGAGCAGTACTTC.

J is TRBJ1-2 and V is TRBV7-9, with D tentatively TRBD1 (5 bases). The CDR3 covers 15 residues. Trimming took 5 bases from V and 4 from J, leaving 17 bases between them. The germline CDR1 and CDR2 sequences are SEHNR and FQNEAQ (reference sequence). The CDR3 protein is CASSARGGAGYGYTF. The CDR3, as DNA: TGTGCCAGCAGCGCTCGTGGTGGGGCCGGCTATGGCTACACCTTC.

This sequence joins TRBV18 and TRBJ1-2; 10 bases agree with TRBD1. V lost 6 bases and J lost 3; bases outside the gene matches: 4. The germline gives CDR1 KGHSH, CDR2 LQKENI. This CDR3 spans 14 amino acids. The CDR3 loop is CASSRQGADYGYTF. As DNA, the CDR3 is TGTGCCAGCTCGCGACAGGGGGCTGACTATGGCTACACCTTC.

The CDR3 coding sequence is TGCGCCAGCAGCTTGACTAGCGGGGCGACAGATACGCAGTATTTT. This sequence encodes CASSLTSGATDTQYF. The rearrangement uses TRBV5-1 and TRBJ2-3; 10 bases fit TRBD2. There are 15 residues in the CDR3. Looked up from germline, CDR1 is SGHRS and CDR2 is YFSETQ. The V and J ends lost 1 base and 3 bases, in that order; junction bases with no gene match: 2.

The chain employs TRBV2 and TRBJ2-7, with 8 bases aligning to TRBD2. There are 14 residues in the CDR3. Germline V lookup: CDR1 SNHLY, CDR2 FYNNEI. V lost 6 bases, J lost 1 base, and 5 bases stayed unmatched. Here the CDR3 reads CASSRGLGSYEQYF. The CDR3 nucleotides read TGTGCCAGCAGCCGGGGACTAGGATCCTACGAGCAGTACTTC. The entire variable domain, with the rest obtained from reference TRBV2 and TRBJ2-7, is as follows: EPEVTQTPSHQVTQMGQEVILRCVPISNHLYFYWYRQILGQKVEFLVSFYNNEISEKSEIFDDQFSVERPDGSNFTLKIRSTKLEDSAMYFCASSRGLGSYEQYFGPGTRLTVT.

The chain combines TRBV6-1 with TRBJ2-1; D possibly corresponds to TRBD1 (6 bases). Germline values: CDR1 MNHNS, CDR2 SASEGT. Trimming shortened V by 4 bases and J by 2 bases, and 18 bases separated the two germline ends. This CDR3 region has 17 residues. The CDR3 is CASSVTPDSFTYNEQFF. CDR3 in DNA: TGTGCCAGCAGTGTCACGCCGGACAGCTTTACCTACAATGAGCAGTTCTTC.

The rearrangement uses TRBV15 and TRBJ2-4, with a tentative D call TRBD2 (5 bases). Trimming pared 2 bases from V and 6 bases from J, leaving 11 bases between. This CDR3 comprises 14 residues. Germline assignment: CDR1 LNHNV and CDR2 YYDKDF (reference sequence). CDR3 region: CATSRRSGSNIQYF. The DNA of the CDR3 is TGTGCCACCAGCAGAAGGAGCGGCTCAAACATTCAGTACTTC.

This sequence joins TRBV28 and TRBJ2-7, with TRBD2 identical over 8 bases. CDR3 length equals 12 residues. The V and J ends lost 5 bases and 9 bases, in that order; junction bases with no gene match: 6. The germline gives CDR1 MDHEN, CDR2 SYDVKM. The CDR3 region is CASSPGLAGQYF. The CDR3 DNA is TGTGCCAGCAGTCCTGGACTAGCCGGGCAGTACTTC.

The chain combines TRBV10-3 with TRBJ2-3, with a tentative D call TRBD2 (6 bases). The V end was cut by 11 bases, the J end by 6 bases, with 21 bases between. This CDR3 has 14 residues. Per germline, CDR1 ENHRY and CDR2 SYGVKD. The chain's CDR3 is CAVARGGVADTQYF. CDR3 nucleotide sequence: TGTGCCGTCGCCCGCGGCGGGGTGGCTGATACGCAGTATTTT.